This T cell receptor (beta chain) derives from a study of T cell repertoires in cytomegalovirus infection (dated by TCRdb to the late 2010s). For the wider study: Recently identified HLA-C-restricted CMV epitopes, whose presentation resists viral immunomodulation, were targeted by peptide stimulations together with well-studied HLA-B-restricted epitopes. The HLA type of each donor mattered for the analysis, because public TCR beta signatures pointed to carriage of CMV infection along with the matching HLA type. The research as a whole found: In both this cohort and an independent roughly 400-donor cohort, the cumulative frequency of public TCR beta family members distinguished carriers of CMV infection plus the relevant HLA type. In the ex vivo response, HLA-C-restricted CMV-specific TCR beta clonotypes were dominant, and in two of eight donors the single most frequent clonotype came from this HLA-C-restricted group.

This specimen's treatment or condition label, interpreted: in vitro stimulation with specific CMV peptide epitopes to enrich CMV-specific T cells. Only a few counts were recorded for this clonotype. Its antigen is still unknown. It has no much larger one-base neighbor in the sample; base qualities were not kept. CDR1 is given as ENHRY and CDR2 as SYGVKD, both from the germline V gene. Trimming removed 5 bases from V and 4 bases from J, leaving 9 bases between the germline ends. The CDR3 holds 14 amino acids from the cysteine to the phenylalanine. The retained sequence is limited to the CDR3, 42 bases, with the frame set at the first base. Sequencing took place on an Illumina HiSeq 1500. The raw public reads went through TCRdb reprocessing: fastp at Q25, MiXCR clone calling, in-frame beta chains kept. Duplicate CDR3 protein sequences are folded into a single record with the most common DNA and genes. The sample profile shows some 940,000 distinct CDR3 sequences; roughly 31% of them were found once. Together, the top ten hold 10% to 15% of the sample.

The receptor comes from a human donor in good health (CMV status not recorded). Some clones in this sample may be carry-over from other donors' samples. The sample in question was cultured CD8+ T cells from PBMCs, obtained from culture after CMV antigen stimulation. The V and J segments used are TRBV10-3 and TRBJ2-6, with the D gene possibly TRBD1 or TRBD2, each one fitting 5 bases. The nucleotides are TGTGCCATCAGTAACGGGGCCGGGGCCAACGTCCTGACTTTC. Translation gives CAISNGAGANVLTF.